This TCR beta chain is drawn from a study of T cell responses to AZD1222 COVID-19 vaccine. Libraries were prepared by immunoSEQ multiplex PCR; TCRdb keeps only in-frame clonotypes and omits some of them. Of 150,000 to 200,000 clones listed, 87% are singletons. The ends were cut back, 2 bases at V and 8 bases at J, with 13 bases in the middle. Per the germline V gene, CDR1 is SGHRS and CDR2 is YFSETQ. The length of the CDR3 is 13 residues. This receptor was taken from an adult in good health. This specimen consisted of peripheral blood, obtained on day 0 of AZD1222 vaccination. The chain links TRBV5-1 to TRBJ1-1; D is ambiguous. Written as DNA, the CDR3 is TGCGCCAGCAGCTTTACTCGTACGGGGGAAGCTTTCTTT. It specifies CASSFTRTGEAFF.